Sequencing of this T cell receptor (beta chain) was carried out in a study of blood T cells in healthy people across ages. The use of a sample-barcoded 5' primer and a J-beta primer mix characterized a second PCR of roughly 7 to 12 cycles. MiXCR was run by TCRdb on the 5' RACE reads, yielding one entry per CDR3 protein. The profile covers 800,000 or so distinct CDR3 sequences, with just under 25% appearing a single time and 3.7% taken by the ten largest. The V gene lost 5 bases and the J gene lost 9 bases, with 23 bases spanning the gap. This CDR3 has 16 amino acids. In germline, CDR1 is SGHTA, CDR2 FQGTGA. This clonotype was seen a handful of times. The same data also contributed to another study, on T cells of mothers and their children.

This TCR derives from a boy between 5 and 17 years old in good health. Input material: blood. J is TRBJ2-1 and V is TRBV7-3, with a possible D match to TRBD1 (6 bases). The CDR3 loop reads CASSPGTGTSASEQFF. CDR3 coding DNA: TGTGCCAGCAGCCCCGGCACCGGGACAAGCGCAAGTGAGCAGTTCTTC.